This T cell receptor (beta chain) is drawn from a study of T cell responses to AZD1222 COVID-19 vaccine. The data were produced by immunoSEQ multiplex PCR, yet TCRdb's version contains in-frame clones alone and is incomplete. The sample carries about 97,000 clones, 70% to 90% recorded once. The CDR3 spans 12 residues. Trimming took 3 bases from V and 3 from J; bases not matched to a gene: 2. CDR1 and CDR2 from the germline V gene are GTSNPN and SVGIG (reference sequence). Sequencing was performed on peripheral blood, taken on day 0 of AZD1222 vaccination. This receptor was taken from an adult in good health. The gene calls are TRBV30 and TRBJ2-7; 7 bases agree with TRBD2. CDR3 in amino acids: CAWRGDYYEQYF. For the CDR3, the DNA is TGTGCCTGGAGAGGGGACTACTACGAGCAGTACTTC.